The present TCR beta chain was sequenced within a study of regulatory T cells in long-lasting Graves disease. Study at large: Prior antithyroid drug treatment in newly diagnosed Graves' patients lasted under 3 months. Whole-study findings and limits: Persistent Graves' cases showed lower TCR diversity than newly diagnosed cases.

Time point described: newly diagnosed GD, antithyroid drugs for less than 3 months. Researchers made the TCR library from RNA that was extracted from PBMCs. Arm-PCR of CDR3 regions with iRepertoire HTBI primers generated TCR beta libraries. TCRdb fed the multiplex PCR reads into MiXCR, producing one record per CDR3 protein. Of 400,000 to 500,000 distinct CDR3 sequences in the sample, about a sixth were seen once. Many counts were recorded for this clonotype. No antigen is known for it. These data also featured in a second study, about T cells in Graves' hyperthyroidism and ophthalmopathy. That source adds: Recently diagnosed hyperthyroidism of less than 2 months' duration affected patients aged 18 to 65.

This specimen consisted of peripheral blood mononuclear cells (PBMCs), obtained at new diagnosis, from a patient treated with antithyroid drugs. The origin of this receptor is a woman aged 18 to 35 with Graves disease.

CDR3 sequence reads: CASSTLGGSADTQYF. CDR3 sequence (DNA): TGTGCCAGCAGCACTCTTGGGGGAAGCGCAGATACGCAGTATTTT. V is TRBV11-2 and J is TRBJ2-3, with D perhaps TRBD1 or TRBD2 (5 bases each). The germline CDR1 and CDR2 sequences are SGHAT and FQNNGV. The CDR3 sequence is 15 residues long. V was clipped by 5 bases and J by 4 bases, with 16 bases between them.